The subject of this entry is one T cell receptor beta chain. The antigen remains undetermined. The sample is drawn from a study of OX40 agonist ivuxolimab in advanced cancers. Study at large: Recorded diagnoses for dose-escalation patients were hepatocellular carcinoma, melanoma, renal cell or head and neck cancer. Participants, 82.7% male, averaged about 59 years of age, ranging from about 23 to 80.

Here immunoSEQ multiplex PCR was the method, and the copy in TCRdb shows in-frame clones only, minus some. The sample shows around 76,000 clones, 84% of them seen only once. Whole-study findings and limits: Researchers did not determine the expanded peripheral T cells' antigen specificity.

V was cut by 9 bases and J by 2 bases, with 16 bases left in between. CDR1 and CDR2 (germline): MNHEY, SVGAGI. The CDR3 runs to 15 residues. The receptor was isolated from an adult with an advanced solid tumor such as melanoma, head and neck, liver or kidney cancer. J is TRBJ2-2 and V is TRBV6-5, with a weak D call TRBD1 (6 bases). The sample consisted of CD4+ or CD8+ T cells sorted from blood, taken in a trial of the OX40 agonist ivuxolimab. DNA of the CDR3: TGTGCCAGTGGAACCGGGACAATCAACACCGGGGAGCTGTTTTTT. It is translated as CASGTGTINTGELFF.